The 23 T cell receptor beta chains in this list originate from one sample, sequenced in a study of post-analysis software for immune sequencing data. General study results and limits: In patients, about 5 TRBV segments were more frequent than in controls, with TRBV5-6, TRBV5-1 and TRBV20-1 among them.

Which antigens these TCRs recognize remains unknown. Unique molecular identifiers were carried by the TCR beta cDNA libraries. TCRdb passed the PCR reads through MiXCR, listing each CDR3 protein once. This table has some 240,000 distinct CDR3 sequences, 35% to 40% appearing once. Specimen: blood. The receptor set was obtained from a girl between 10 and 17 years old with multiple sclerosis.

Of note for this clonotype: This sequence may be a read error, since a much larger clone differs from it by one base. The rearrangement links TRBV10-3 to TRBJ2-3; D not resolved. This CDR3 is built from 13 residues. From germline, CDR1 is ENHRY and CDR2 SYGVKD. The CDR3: CVISEAATDTQYF. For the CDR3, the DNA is TGTGTCATCAGTGAGGCGGCCACAGATACGCAGTATTTT.

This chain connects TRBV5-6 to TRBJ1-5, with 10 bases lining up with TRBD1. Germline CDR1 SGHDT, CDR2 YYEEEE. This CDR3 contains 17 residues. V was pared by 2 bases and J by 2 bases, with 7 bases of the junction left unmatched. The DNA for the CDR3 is TGTGCCAGCAGCTTCTCGGGGGGGACAGGGGGCAATCAGCCCCAGCATTTT. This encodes CASSFSGGTGGNQPQHF. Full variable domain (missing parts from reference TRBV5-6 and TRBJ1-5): DAGVTQSPTHLIKTRGQQVTLRCSPKSGHDTVSWYQQALGQGPQFIFQYYEEEERQRGNFPDRFSGHQFPNYSSELNVNALLLGDSALYLCASSFSGGTGGNQPQHFGDGTRLSIL.

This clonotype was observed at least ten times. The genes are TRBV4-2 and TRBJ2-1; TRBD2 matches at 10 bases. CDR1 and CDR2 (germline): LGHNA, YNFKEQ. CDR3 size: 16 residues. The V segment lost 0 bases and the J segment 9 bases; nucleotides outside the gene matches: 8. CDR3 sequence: CASSQEASGSRLEQFF. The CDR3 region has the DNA TGTGCCAGCAGCCAAGAGGCTAGCGGGAGCAGACTTGAGCAGTTCTTC.

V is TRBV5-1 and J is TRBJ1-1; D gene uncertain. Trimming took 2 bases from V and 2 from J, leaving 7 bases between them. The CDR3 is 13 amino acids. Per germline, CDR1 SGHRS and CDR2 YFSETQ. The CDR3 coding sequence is TGCGCCAGCAGCTTAGGGAGTAACACTGAAGCTTTCTTT. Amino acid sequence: CASSLGSNTEAFF. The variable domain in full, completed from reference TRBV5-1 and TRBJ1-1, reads KAGVTQTPRYLIKTRGQQVTLSCSPISGHRSVSWYQQTPGQGLQFLFEYFSETQRNKGNFPGRFSGRQFSNSRSEMNVSTLELGDSALYLCASSLGSNTEAFFGQGTRLTVV.

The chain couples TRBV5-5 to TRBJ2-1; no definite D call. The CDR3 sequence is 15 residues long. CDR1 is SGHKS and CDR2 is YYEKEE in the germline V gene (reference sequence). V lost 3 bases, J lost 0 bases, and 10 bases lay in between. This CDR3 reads CASSSSPSSYNEQFF. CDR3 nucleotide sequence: TGTGCCAGCAGCTCGTCACCGAGCTCCTACAATGAGCAGTTCTTC. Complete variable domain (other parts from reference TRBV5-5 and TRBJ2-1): DAGVTQSPTHLIKTRGQQVTLRCSPISGHKSVSWYQQVLGQGPQFIFQYYEKEERGRGNFPDRFSARQFPNYSSELNVNALLLGDSALYLCASSSSPSSYNEQFFGPGTRLTVL.

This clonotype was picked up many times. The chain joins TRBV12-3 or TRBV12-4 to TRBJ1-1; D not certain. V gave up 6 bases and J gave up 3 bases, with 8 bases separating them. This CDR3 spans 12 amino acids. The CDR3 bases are TGTGCCAGCAGCCCGGGCTACACTGAAGCTTTCTTT. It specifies CASSPGYTEAFF.

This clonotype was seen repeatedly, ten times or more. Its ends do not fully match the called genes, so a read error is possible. The CDR3 sequence is CANSLGGMDEQFF. The CDR3 coding sequence is TGTGCCAACAGCTTGGGTGGTATGGATGAGCAGTTCTTC. The gene calls are TRBV5-5 and TRBJ2-1, with unresolved D. CDR1 and CDR2 from the germline V gene are SGHKS and YYEKEE (reference sequence). This CDR3 has 13 amino acids. The whole variable domain, remainder taken from reference TRBV5-5 and TRBJ2-1, is DAGVTQSPTHLIKTRGQQVTLRCSPISGHKSVSWYQQVLGQGPQFIFQYYEKEERGRGNFPDRFSARQFPNYSSELNVNALLLGDSALYLCANSLGGMDEQFFGPGTRLTVL.

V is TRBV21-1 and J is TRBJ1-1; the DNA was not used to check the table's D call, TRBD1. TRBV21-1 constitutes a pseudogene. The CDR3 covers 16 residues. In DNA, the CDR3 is TGTGCCAGCAGAATGGAACAGGGTAGATGGAAGACTGAAGCTTTCTTT. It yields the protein CASRMEQGRWKTEAFF.

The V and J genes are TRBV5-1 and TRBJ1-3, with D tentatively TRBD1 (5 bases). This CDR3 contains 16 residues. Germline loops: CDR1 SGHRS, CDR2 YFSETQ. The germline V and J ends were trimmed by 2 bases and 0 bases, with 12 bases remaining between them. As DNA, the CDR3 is TGCGCCAGCAGCTTCGACAGTTTGAGCTCTGGAAACACCATATATTTT. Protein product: CASSFDSLSSGNTIYF.

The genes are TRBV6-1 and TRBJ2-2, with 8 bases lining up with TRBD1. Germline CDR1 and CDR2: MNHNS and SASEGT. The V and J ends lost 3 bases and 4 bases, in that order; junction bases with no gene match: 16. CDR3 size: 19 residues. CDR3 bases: TGTGCCAGCAGTGAGTCCCCGAGCCCCGGACAGGGCGGCACCGGGGAGCTGTTTTTT. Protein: CASSESPSPGQGGTGELFF.

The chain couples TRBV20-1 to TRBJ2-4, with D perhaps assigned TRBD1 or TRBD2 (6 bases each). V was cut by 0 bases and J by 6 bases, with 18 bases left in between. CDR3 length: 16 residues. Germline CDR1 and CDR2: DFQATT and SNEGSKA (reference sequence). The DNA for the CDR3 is TGCAGTGCTAGAGATCCCTTCCGGGGGCTACCAAACATTCAGTACTTC. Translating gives CSARDPFRGLPNIQYF.

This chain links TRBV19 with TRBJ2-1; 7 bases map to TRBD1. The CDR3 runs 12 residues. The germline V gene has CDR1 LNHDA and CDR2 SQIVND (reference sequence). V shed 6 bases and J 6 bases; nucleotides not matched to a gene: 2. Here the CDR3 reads CASRDRSNEQFF. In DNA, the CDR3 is TGTGCCAGTAGGGACAGGAGCAATGAGCAGTTCTTC.

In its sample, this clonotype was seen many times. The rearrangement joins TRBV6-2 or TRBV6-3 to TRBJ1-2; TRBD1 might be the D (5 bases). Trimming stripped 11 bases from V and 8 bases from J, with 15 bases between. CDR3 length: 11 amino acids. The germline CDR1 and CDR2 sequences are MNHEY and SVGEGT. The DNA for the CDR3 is TGTGCCTCCAGGGACGTAAAAGGCTACACCTTC. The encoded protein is CASRDVKGYTF.

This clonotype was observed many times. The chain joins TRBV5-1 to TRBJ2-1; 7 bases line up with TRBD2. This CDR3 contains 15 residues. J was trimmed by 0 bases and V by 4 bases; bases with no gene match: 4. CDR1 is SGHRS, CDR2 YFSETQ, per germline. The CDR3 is CASSPSSGSYNEQFF. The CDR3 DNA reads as TGCGCCAGCAGCCCATCTAGCGGCTCCTACAATGAGCAGTTCTTC.

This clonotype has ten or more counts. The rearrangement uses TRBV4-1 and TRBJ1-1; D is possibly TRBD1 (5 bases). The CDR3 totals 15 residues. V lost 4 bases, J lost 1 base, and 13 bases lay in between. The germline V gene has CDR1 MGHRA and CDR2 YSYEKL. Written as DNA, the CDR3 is TGCGCCAGCAGCCTAATCGGGGGGAAGAACACTGAAGCTTTCTTT. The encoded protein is CASSLIGGKNTEAFF.

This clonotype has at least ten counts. DNA of the CDR3: TGTGCCAGCAGCTTTCGAACAGGGCCCTACAATGAGCAGTTCTTC. Translation gives CASSFRTGPYNEQFF. V and J are TRBV5-5 and TRBJ2-1, with a possible D match to TRBD1 (6 bases). V lost 2 bases and J 2 bases, leaving 11 bases between the germline ends. Germline V gene lookup returns CDR1 SGHKS and CDR2 YYEKEE (reference sequence). This CDR3 has 15 residues. Filled out from reference TRBV5-5 and TRBJ2-1, the complete variable domain reads DAGVTQSPTHLIKTRGQQVTLRCSPISGHKSVSWYQQVLGQGPQFIFQYYEKEERGRGNFPDRFSARQFPNYSSELNVNALLLGDSALYLCASSFRTGPYNEQFFGPGTRLTVL.

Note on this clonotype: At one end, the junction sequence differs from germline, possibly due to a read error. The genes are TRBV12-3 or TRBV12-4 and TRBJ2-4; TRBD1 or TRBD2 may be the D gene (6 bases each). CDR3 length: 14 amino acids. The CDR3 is CASTKAGAGNIRYF. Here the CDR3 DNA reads TGTGCCAGCACCAAGGCAGGGGCGGGAAACATTCGGTACTTC.

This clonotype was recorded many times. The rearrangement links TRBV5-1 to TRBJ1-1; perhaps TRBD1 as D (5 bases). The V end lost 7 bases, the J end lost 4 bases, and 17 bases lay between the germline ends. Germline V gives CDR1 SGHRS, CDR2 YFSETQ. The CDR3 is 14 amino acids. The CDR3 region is CASRPQGAVTEAFF. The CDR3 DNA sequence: TGCGCCAGCCGCCCCCAAGGGGCAGTCACTGAAGCTTTCTTT.

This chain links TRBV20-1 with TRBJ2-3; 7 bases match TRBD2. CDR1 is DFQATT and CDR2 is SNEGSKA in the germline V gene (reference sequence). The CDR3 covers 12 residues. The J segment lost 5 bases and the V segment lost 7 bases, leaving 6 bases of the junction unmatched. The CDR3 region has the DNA TGCAGTGTCCCGGGACTAAAAGATACGCAGTATTTT. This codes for CSVPGLKDTQYF.

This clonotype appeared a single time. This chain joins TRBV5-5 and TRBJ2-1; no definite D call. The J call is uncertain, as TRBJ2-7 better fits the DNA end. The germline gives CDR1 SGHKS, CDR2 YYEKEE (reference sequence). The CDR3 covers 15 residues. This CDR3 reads CASSRDLSSYNEQYF. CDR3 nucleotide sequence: TGTGCCAGCAGCCGCGATCTCAGCTCCTACAATGAGCAGTACTTC.

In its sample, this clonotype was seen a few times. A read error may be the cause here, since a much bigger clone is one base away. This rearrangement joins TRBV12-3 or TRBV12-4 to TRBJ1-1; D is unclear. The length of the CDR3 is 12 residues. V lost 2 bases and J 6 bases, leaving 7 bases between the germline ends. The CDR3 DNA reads TGTGCCAGCAGTTTACTTAACGCTGAAGCTTTCTTT. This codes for CASSLLNAEAFF.

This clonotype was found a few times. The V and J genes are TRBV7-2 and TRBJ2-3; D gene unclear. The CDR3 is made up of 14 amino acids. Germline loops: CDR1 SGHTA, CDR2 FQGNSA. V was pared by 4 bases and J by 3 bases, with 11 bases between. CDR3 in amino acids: CASSSADVTDTQYF. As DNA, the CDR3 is TGTGCCAGCAGCTCCGCCGACGTAACAGATACGCAGTATTTT.

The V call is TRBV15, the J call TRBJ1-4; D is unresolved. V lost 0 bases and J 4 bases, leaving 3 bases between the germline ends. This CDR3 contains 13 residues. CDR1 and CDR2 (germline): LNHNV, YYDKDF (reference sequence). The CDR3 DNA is TGTGCCACCAGCAGAGATGGTAATGAAAAACTGTTTTTT. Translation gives CATSRDGNEKLFF. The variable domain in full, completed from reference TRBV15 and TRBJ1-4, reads DAMVIQNPRYQVTQFGKPVTLSCSQTLNHNVMYWYQQKSSQAPKLLFHYYDKDFNNEADTPDNFQSRRPNTSFCFLDIRSPGLGDTAMYLCATSRDGNEKLFFGSGTQLSVL.